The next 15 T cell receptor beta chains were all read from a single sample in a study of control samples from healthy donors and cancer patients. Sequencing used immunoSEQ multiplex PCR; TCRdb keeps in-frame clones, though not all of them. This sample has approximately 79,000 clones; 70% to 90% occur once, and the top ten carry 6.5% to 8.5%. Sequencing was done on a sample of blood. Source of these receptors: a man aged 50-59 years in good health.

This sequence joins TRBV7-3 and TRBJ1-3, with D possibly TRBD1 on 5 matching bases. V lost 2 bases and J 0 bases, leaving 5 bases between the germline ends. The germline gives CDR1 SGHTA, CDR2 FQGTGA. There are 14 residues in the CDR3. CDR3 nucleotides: TGTGCCAGCAGCTTAGGGGGCTCTGGAAACACCATATATTTT. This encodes CASSLGGSGNTIYF.

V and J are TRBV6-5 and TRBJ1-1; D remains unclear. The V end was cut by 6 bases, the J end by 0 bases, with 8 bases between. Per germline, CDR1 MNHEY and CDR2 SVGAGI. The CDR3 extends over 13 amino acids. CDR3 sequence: CASSFPVNTEAFF. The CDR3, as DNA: TGTGCCAGCAGCTTCCCCGTGAACACTGAAGCTTTCTTT.

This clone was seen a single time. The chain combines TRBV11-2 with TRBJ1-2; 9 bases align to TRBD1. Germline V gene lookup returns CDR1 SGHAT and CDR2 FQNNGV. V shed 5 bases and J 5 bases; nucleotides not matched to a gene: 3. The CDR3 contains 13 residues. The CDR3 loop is CASSIGQGYGYTF. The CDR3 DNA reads TGTGCCAGCAGCATCGGACAGGGGTATGGCTACACCTTC.

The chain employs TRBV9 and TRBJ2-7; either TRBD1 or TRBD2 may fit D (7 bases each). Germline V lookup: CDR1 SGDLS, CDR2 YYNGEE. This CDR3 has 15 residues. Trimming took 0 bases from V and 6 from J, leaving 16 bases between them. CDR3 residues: CASSVGWGGGTEQYF. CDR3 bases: TGTGCCAGCAGCGTAGGATGGGGAGGGGGCACCGAGCAGTACTTC. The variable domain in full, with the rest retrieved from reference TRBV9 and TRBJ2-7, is DSGVTQTPKHLITATGQRVTLRCSPRSGDLSVYWYQQSLDQGLQFLIQYYNGEERAKGNILERFSAQQFPDLHSELNLSSLELGDSALYFCASSVGWGGGTEQYFGPGTRLTVT.

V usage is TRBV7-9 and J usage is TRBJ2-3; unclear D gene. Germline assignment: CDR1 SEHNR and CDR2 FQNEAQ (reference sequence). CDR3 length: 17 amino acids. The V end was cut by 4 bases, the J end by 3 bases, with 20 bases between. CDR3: CASSSGLDGIGTDTQYF. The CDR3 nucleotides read TGTGCCAGCAGCTCCGGCCTCGATGGGATTGGTACAGATACGCAGTATTTT.

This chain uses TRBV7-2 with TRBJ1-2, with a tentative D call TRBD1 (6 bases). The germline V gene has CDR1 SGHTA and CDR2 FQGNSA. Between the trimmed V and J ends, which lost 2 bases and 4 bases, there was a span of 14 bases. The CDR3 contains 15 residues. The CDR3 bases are TGTGCCAGCAGCTTACTCTGGGGGGGGGCCTATGGCTACACCTTC. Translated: CASSLLWGGAYGYTF.

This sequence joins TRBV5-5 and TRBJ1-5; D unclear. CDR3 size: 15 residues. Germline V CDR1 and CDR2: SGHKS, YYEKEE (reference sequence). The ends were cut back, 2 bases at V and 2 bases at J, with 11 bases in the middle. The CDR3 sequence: CASSFSPSGNQPQHF. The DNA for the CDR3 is TGTGCCAGCAGCTTCTCGCCTTCCGGCAATCAGCCCCAGCATTTT.

The DNA of the CDR3 is TGTGCCAGCACCGGTTGGATGAATAGCAATCAGCCCCAGCATTTT. Translated, it gives CASTGWMNSNQPQHF. This sequence joins TRBV6-5 and TRBJ1-5; D is unclear. Between the trimmed V and J ends, which lost 7 bases and 0 bases, there was a span of 13 bases. Per germline, CDR1 MNHEY and CDR2 SVGAGI. The CDR3 length is 15 residues.

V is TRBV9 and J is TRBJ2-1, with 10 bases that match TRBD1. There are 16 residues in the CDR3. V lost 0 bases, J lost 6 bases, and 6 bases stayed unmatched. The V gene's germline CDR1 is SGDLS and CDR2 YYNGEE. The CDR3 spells CASSVAWTGGANEQFF. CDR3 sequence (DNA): TGTGCCAGCAGCGTAGCTTGGACAGGGGGGGCCAATGAGCAGTTCTTC. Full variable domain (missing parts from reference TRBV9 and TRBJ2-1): DSGVTQTPKHLITATGQRVTLRCSPRSGDLSVYWYQQSLDQGLQFLIQYYNGEERAKGNILERFSAQQFPDLHSELNLSSLELGDSALYFCASSVAWTGGANEQFFGPGTRLTVL.

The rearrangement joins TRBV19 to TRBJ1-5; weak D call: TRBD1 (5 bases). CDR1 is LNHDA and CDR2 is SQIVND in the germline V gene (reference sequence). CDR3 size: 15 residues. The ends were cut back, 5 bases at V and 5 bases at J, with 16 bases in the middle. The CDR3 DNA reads TGTGCCAGTAGTTACAGGCAGAGGGTCGATCAGCCCCAGCATTTT. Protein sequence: CASSYRQRVDQPQHF.

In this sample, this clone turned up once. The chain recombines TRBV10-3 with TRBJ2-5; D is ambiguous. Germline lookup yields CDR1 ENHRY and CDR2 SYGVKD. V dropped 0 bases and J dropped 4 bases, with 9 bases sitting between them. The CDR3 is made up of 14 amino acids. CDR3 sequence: CAISESGLGETQYF. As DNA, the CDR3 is TGTGCCATCAGTGAGTCGGGTTTAGGAGAGACCCAGTACTTC.

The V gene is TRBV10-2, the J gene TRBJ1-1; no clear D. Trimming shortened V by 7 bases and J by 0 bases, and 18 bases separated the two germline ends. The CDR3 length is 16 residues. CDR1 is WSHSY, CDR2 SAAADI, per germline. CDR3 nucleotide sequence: TGCGCCAGCATTGATGGTTTCCTGGGGATGAACACTGAAGCTTTCTTT. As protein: CASIDGFLGMNTEAFF.

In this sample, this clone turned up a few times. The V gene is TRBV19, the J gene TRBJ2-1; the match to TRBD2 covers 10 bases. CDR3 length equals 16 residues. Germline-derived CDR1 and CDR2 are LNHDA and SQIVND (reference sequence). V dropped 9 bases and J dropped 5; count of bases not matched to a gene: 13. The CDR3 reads CASSEAGGLIHNEQFF. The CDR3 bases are TGTGCCAGCAGCGAAGCGGGGGGGTTAATACACAATGAGCAGTTCTTC.

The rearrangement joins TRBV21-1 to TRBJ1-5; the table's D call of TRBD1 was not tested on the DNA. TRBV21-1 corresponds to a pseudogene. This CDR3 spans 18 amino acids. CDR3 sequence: CASSAETTGLYSNQPQHF. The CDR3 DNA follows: TGTGCCAGCAGCGCGGAAACGACAGGACTTTATAGCAATCAGCCCCAGCATTTT.

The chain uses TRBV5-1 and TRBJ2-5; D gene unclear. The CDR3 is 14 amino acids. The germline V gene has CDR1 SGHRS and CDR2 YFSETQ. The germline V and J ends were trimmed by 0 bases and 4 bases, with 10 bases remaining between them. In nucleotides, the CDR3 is TGCGCCAGCAGCTTGGCCCTGGGCAGAGAGACCCAGTACTTC. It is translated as CASSLALGRETQYF.